This T cell receptor beta chain is from a study of control samples from healthy donors and cancer patients. Sequencing was performed with immunoSEQ multiplex PCR; in TCRdb, only in-frame clones are kept and a portion is missing. Here the sample spans under 85,000 clones, roughly 89% being singletons. The CDR3 runs to 14 residues. Trimming cost V 10 bases and J 7 bases, with 23 bases left between them. Germline CDR1 LNHDA, CDR2 SQIVND (reference sequence). Sequencing used PBMCs. The rearrangement uses TRBV19 and TRBJ2-7; D possibly matches TRBD1 or TRBD2 (5 bases each). The sequence was collected from a man aged 55 to 70 with colorectal cancer. The CDR3 loop reads CATSPGPGVGEQYF. In nucleotides, the CDR3 is TGTGCCACCTCGCCGGGACCCGGGGTGGGGGAGCAGTACTTC. Full variable domain (missing parts from reference TRBV19 and TRBJ2-7): DGGITQSPKYLFRKEGQNVTLSCEQNLNHDAMYWYRQDPGQGLRLIYYSQIVNDFQKGDIAEGYSVSREKKESFPLTVTSAQKNPTAFYLCATSPGPGVGEQYFGPGTRLTVT.